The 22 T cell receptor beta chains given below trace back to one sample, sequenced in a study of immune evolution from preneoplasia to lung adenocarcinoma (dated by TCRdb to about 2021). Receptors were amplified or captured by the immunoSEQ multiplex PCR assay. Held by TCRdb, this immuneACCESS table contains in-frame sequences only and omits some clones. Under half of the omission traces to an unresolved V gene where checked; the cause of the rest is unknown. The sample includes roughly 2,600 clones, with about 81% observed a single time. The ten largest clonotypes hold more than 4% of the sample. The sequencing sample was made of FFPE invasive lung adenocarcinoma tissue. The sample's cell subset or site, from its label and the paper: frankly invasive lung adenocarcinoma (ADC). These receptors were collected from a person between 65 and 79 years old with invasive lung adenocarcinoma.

CDR3 nucleotide sequence: TGTGCCAGCAGGGGATCCTCGGGTGAAAAACTGTTTTTT. Protein sequence: CASRGSSGEKLFF. The chain has TRBV7-9 and TRBJ1-4, with D unclear. V was cut by 6 bases and J by 7 bases, with 12 bases left in between. Looked up from germline, CDR1 is SEHNR and CDR2 is FQNEAQ (reference sequence). The CDR3 extends over 13 amino acids.

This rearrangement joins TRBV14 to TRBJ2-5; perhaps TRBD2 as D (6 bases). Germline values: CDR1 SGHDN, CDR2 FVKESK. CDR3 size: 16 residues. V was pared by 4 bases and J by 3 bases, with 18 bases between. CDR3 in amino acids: CASSPRLASVEETQYF. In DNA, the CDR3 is TGTGCCAGCAGCCCACGGCTAGCGAGTGTAGAAGAGACCCAGTACTTC.

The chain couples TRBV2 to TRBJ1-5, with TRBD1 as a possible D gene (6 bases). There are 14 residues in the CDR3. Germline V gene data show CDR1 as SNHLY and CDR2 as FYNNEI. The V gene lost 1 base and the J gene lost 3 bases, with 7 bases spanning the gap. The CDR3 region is CASSEGDNNQPQHF. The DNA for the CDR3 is TGTGCCAGCAGTGAAGGGGACAACAATCAGCCCCAGCATTTT.

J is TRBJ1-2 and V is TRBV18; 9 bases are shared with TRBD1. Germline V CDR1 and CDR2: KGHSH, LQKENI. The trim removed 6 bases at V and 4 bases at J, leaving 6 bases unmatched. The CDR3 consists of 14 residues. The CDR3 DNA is TGTGCCAGCTCGGTAGAACAGGGGGCCTATGGCTACACCTTC. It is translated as CASSVEQGAYGYTF.

CDR3 coding DNA: TGTGCCAGCACCCGGGCAGGGGGCACAGATACGCAGTATTTT. Protein sequence: CASTRAGGTDTQYF. This chain joins TRBV6-6 and TRBJ2-3; the D gene is possibly TRBD1 (6 bases). CDR1 and CDR2 from the germline V gene are MNHNY and SVGAGI (reference sequence). Between the trimmed V and J ends, which lost 7 bases and 1 base, there was a span of 12 bases. This CDR3 has 14 residues.

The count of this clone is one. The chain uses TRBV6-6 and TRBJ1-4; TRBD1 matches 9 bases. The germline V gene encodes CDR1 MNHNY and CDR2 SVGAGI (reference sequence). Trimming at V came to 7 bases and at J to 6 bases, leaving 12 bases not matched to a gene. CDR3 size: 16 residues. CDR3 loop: CASTATGGTGDEKLFF. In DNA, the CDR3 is TGTGCCAGCACCGCGACAGGGGGTACTGGGGATGAAAAACTGTTTTTT.

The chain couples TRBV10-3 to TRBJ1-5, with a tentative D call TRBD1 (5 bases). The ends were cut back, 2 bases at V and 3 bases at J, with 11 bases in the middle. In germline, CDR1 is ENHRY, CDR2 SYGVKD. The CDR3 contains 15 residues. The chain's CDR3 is CAISERPGSNQPQHF. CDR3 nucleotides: TGTGCCATCAGTGAGAGGCCAGGGTCCAATCAGCCCCAGCATTTT.

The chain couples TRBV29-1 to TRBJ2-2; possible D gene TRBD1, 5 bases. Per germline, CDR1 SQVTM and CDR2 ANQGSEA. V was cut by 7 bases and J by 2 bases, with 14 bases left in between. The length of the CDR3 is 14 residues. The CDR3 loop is CSGTPGYNTGELFF. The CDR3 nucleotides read TGCAGCGGCACGCCAGGGTACAACACCGGGGAGCTGTTTTTT.

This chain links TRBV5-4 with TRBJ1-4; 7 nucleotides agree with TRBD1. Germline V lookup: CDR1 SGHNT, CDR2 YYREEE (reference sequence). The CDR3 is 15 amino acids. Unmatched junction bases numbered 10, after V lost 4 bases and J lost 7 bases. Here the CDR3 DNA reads TGTGCCAGCAGCAAGAACAGGGGACAAGGTGAAAAACTGTTTTTT. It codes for CASSKNRGQGEKLFF.

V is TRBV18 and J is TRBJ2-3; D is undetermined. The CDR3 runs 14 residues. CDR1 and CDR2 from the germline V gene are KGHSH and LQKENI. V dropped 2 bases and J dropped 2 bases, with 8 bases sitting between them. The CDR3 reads CASSPRHPTDTQYF. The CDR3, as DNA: TGTGCCAGCTCACCAAGACACCCCACAGATACGCAGTATTTT. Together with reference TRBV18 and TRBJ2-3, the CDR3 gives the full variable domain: NAGVMQNPRHLVRRRGQEARLRCSPMKGHSHVYWYRQLPEEGLKFMVYLQKENIIDESGMPKERFSAEFPKEGPSILRIQQVVRGDSAAYFCASSPRHPTDTQYFGPGTRLTVL.

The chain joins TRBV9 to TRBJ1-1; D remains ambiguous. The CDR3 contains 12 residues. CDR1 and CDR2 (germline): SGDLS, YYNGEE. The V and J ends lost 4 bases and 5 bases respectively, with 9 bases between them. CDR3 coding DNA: TGTGCCAGCAGCACCCCATCAACTGAAGCTTTCTTT. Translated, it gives CASSTPSTEAFF. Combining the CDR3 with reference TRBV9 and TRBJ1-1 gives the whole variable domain DSGVTQTPKHLITATGQRVTLRCSPRSGDLSVYWYQQSLDQGLQFLIQYYNGEERAKGNILERFSAQQFPDLHSELNLSSLELGDSALYFCASSTPSTEAFFGQGTRLTVV.

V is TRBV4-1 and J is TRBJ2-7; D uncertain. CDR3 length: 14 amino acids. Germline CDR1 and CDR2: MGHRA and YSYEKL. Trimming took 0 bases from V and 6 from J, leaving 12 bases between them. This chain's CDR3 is CASSQDQGLVEQYF. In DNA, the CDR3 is TGCGCCAGCAGCCAAGATCAAGGGCTAGTCGAGCAGTACTTC.

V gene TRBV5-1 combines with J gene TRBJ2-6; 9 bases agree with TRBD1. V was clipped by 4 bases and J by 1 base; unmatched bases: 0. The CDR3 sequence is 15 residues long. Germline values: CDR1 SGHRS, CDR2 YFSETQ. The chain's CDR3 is CASSGTGSGANVLTF. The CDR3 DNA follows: TGCGCCAGCAGCGGGACAGGGTCTGGGGCCAACGTCCTGACTTTC.

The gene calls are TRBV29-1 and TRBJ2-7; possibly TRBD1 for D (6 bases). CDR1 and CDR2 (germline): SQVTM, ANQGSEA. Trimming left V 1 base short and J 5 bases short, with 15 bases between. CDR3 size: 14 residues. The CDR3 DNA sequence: TGCAGCGTTGAAGGGCAACAGGGTCGAGACGAGCAGTACTTC. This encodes CSVEGQQGRDEQYF.

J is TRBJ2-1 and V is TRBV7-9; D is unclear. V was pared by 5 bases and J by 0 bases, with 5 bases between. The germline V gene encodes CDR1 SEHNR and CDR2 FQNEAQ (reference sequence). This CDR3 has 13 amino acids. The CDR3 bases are TGTGCCAGCAGCCGAGCCTCCTACAATGAGCAGTTCTTC. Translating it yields CASSRASYNEQFF.

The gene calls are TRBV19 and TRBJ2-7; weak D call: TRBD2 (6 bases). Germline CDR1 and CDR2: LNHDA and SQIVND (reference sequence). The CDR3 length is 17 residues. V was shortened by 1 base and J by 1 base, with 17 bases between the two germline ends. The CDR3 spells CASSIGSGAGGSYEQYF. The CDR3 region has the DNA TGTGCCAGTAGTATAGGGAGCGGAGCGGGTGGGTCCTACGAGCAGTACTTC.

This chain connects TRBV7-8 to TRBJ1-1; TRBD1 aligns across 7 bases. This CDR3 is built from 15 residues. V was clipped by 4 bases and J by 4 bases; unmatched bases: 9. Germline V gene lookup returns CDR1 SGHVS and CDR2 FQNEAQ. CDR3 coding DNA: TGTGCCAGCAGCTCTTTCAGGGGGTTGAGCACTGAAGCTTTCTTT. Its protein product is CASSSFRGLSTEAFF. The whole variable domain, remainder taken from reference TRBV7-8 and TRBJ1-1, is GAGVSQSPRYKVAKRGQDVALRCDPISGHVSLFWYQQALGQGPEFLTYFQNEAQLDKSGLPSDRFFAERPEGSVSTLKIQRTQQEDSAVYLCASSSFRGLSTEAFFGQGTRLTVV.

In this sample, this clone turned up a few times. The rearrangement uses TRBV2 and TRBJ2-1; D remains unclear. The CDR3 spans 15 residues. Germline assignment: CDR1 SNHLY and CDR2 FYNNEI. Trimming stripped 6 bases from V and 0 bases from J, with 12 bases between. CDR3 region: CASSPSRSSYNEQFF. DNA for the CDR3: TGTGCCAGCAGCCCCTCCAGGTCCTCCTACAATGAGCAGTTCTTC.

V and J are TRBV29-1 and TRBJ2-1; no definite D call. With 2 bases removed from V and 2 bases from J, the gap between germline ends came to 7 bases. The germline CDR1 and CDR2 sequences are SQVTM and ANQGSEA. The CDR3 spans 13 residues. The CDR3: CSVESQAYNEQFF. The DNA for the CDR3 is TGCAGCGTTGAAAGTCAGGCCTACAATGAGCAGTTCTTC.

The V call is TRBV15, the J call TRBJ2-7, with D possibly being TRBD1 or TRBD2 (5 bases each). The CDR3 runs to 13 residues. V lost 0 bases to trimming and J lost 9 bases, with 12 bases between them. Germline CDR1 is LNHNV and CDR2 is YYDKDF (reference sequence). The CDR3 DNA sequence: TGTGCCACCAGCAGAGATGCAGGGAGACGGCAGTACTTC. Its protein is CATSRDAGRRQYF. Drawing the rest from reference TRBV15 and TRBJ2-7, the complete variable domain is DAMVIQNPRYQVTQFGKPVTLSCSQTLNHNVMYWYQQKSSQAPKLLFHYYDKDFNNEADTPDNFQSRRPNTSFCFLDIRSPGLGDTAMYLCATSRDAGRRQYFGPGTRLTVT.

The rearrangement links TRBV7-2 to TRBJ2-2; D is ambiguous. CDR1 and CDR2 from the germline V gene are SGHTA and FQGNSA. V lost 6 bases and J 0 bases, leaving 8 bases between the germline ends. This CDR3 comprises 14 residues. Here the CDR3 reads CASSRPTNTGELFF. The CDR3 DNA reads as TGTGCCAGCAGTCGGCCGACGAACACCGGGGAGCTGTTTTTT.

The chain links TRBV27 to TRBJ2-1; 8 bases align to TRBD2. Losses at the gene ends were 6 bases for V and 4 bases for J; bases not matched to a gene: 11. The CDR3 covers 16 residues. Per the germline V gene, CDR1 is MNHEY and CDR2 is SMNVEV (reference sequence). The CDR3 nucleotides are TGTGCCAGCAGCCGTCTTGGAGCGGGAGCTTACAATGAGCAGTTCTTC. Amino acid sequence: CASSRLGAGAYNEQFF.